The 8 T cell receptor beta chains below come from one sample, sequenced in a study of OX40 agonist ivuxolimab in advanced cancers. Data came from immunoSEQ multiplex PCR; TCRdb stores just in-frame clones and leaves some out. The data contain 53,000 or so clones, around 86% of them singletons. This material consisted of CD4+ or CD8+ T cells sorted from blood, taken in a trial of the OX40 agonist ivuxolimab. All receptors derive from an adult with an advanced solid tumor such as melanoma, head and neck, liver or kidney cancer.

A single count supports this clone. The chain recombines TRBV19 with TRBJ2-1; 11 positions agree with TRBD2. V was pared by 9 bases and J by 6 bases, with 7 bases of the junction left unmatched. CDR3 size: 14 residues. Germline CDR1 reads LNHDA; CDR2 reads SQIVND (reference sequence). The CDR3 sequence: CASELAGGVNEQFF. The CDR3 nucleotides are TGTGCCAGCGAGCTAGCGGGAGGCGTCAATGAGCAGTTCTTC.

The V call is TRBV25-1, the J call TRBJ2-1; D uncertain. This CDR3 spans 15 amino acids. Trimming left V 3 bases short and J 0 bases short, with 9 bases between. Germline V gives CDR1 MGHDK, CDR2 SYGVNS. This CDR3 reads CASSDMRSSYNEQFF. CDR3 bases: TGTGCCAGCAGTGATATGCGGAGCTCCTACAATGAGCAGTTCTTC.

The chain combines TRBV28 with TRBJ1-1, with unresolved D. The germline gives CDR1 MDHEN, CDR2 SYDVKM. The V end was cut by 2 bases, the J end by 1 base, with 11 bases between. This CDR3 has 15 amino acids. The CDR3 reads CASSLEFRRNTEAFF. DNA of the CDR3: TGTGCCAGCAGTTTAGAATTTCGACGGAACACTGAAGCTTTCTTT.

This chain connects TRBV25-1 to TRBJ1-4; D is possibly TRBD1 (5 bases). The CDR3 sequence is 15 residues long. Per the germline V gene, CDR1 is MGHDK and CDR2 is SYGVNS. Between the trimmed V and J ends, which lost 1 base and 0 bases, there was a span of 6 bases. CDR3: CASSELGATNEKLFF. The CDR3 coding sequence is TGTGCCAGCAGTGAATTGGGGGCAACTAATGAAAAACTGTTTTTT.

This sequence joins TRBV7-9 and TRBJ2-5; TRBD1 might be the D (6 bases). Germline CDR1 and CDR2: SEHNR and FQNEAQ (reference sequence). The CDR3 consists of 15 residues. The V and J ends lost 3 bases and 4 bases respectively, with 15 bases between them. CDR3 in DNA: TGTGCCAGCAGCTTCAGCTTGGGGGCAGGAGAGACCCAGTACTTC. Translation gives CASSFSLGAGETQYF. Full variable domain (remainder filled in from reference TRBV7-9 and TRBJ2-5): DTGVSQNPRHKITKRGQNVTFRCDPISEHNRLYWYRQTLGQGPEFLTYFQNEAQLEKSRLLSDRFSAERPKGSFSTLEIQRTEQGDSAMYLCASSFSLGAGETQYFGPGTRLLVL.

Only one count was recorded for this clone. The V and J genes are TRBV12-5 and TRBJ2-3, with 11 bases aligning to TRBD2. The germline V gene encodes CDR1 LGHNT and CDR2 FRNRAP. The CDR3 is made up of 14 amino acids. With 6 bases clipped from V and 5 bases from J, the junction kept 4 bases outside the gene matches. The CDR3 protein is CASGLGLAGDTQYF. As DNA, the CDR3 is TGTGCTAGTGGCCTCGGACTAGCGGGAGATACGCAGTATTTT.

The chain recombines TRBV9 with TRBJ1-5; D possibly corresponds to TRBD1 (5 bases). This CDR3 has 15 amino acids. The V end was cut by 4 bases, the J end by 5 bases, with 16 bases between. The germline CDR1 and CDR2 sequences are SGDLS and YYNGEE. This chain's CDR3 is CASSISGTVDQPQHF. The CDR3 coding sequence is TGTGCCAGCAGCATATCCGGGACCGTGGATCAGCCCCAGCATTTT.

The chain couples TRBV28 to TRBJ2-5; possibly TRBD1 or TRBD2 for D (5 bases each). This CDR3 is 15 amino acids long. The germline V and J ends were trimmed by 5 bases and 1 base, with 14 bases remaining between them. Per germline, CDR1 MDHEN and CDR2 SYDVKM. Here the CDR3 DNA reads TGTGCCAGCAGTAAACCGGGACGCCTCCAAGAGACCCAGTACTTC. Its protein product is CASSKPGRLQETQYF.